The entry below describes one T cell receptor beta chain. Individuals aged roughly 18 to 100 years were recruited from around 22 US areas. The germline V gene has CDR1 SGHTA and CDR2 FQGNSA. The length of the CDR3 is 15 residues. V trimming: 2 bases; J trimming: 0 bases; junction bases outside the gene matches: 0. The assay was immunoSEQ multiplex PCR, and TCRdb's table has in-frame clones only and misses some. The table lists about 310,000 clones, roughly 88% of them singletons, with around 2.1% in the top ten. This sample stems from a study of blood T cell repertoires in COVID-19. The specimen sequenced was PBMCs or T cells enriched from blood (not recorded which). The clonotype was recovered from a young man who had recovered from COVID-19. The chain couples TRBV7-2 to TRBJ2-2; 7 bases are a match to TRBD1. The CDR3 spells CASSLTGANTGELFF. As DNA, the CDR3 is TGTGCCAGCAGCTTAACAGGGGCGAACACCGGGGAGCTGTTTTTT.